Below, 19 T cell receptor beta chains from the same sample are listed, as sequenced in a study of CD8 T cells in Susac syndrome. RNA was extracted with the RNeasy kit, and a quantity of roughly 0.5 to 1 ug was reverse transcribed using random hexamers. One entry per CDR3 protein, called by TCRdb with MiXCR from the immunoSEQ multiplex PCR reads. The sample records some 200,000 distinct CDR3 sequences, about 90% being singletons. Sample: CD8+ T cells from PBMCs. These receptors were obtained from a human donor with multiple sclerosis.

The genes are TRBV10-3 and TRBJ2-3; 9 nucleotides agree with TRBD2. This CDR3 has 14 residues. Trimming at V came to 4 bases and at J to 1 base, leaving 0 bases not matched to a gene. Germline V lookup: CDR1 ENHRY, CDR2 SYGVKD. CDR3 in amino acids: CAISGLAGTDTQYF. For the CDR3, the DNA is TGTGCCATCAGTGGACTAGCGGGCACAGATACGCAGTATTTT.

The genes are TRBV6-1 and TRBJ2-1; 7 bases align to TRBD2. The length of the CDR3 is 15 residues. The germline V gene encodes CDR1 MNHNS and CDR2 SASEGT. After removal of 7 bases from V and 4 bases from J, the junction contained 10 bases not matched to a gene. CDR3 DNA: TGTGCCAGCATCCCCCTAGCGGACACATACAATGAGCAGTTCTTC. Its translation is CASIPLADTYNEQFF.

V usage is TRBV3-1 and J usage is TRBJ2-7, with D perhaps matching TRBD2 (6 bases). V shed 4 bases and J shed 0 bases, with 13 bases lying between them. The germline gives CDR1 LGHDT, CDR2 YNNKEL (reference sequence). The CDR3 runs 15 residues. The DNA of the CDR3 is TGTGCCAGCAGCCCCGGGCTAGCGCGCTCCTACGAGCAGTACTTC. It is translated as CASSPGLARSYEQYF.

This chain joins TRBV11-2 and TRBJ2-7, with 8 bases identical to TRBD2. V was pared by 5 bases and J by 5 bases, with 5 bases of the junction left unmatched. Germline values: CDR1 SGHAT, CDR2 FQNNGV. The CDR3 has 13 residues. CDR3 bases: TGTGCCAGCAGCCCAGGGACTAGAAACGAGCAGTACTTC. It codes for CASSPGTRNEQYF. The full variable domain, in which reference TRBV11-2 and TRBJ2-7 provide the parts outside the CDR3, is EAGVAQSPRYKIIEKRQSVAFWCNPISGHATLYWYQQILGQGPKLLIQFQNNGVVDDSQLPKDRFSAERLKGVDSTLKIQPAKLEDSAVYLCASSPGTRNEQYFGPGTRLTVT.

The rearrangement links TRBV7-9 to TRBJ1-4; tentatively, D is TRBD1 (5 bases). The CDR3 is 18 amino acids. Trimming took off 5 bases at V and 0 bases at J, with 19 bases between the two ends. The germline V gene has CDR1 SEHNR and CDR2 FQNEAQ (reference sequence). DNA of the CDR3: TGTGCCAGCAGCCCTCGCGGGACGGACTTTGCAACTAATGAAAAACTGTTTTTT. It encodes CASSPRGTDFATNEKLFF.

The genes are TRBV6-2 or TRBV6-3 and TRBJ2-7; D unclear. Trimming cost V 7 bases and J 5 bases, with 15 bases left between them. The CDR3 is 13 amino acids. From germline, CDR1 is MNHEY and CDR2 SVGEGT. The chain's CDR3 is CASTTPQSHEQYF. The CDR3 coding sequence is TGTGCCAGCACCACCCCCCAGTCCCACGAGCAGTACTTC.

The gene calls are TRBV7-3 and TRBJ1-2, with no clear D. Germline V gene lookup returns CDR1 SGHTA and CDR2 FQGTGA. CDR3 size: 14 residues. V was trimmed by 3 bases and J by 8 bases, leaving 16 bases between them. The CDR3 DNA is TGTGCCAGCAGCTTCAATGGAGGGAGCGGCGGCTACACCTTC. It specifies CASSFNGGSGGYTF.

The chain is built from TRBV20-1 and TRBJ2-7; TRBD2 aligns across 13 bases. Losses at the gene ends were 1 base for V and 2 bases for J; bases not matched to a gene: 5. Germline CDR1 reads DFQATT; CDR2 reads SNEGSKA (reference sequence). The CDR3 consists of 16 residues. In nucleotides, the CDR3 is TGCAGTGCTAGAGGCCTACTAGCGGGAGGGCCCTACGAGCAGTACTTC. It yields the protein CSARGLLAGGPYEQYF.

The chain joins TRBV4-3 to TRBJ2-7, with TRBD2 matching 13 bases. This CDR3 spans 16 amino acids. CDR1 and CDR2 (germline): LGHNA, YSLEER. The ends lost 3 bases at V and 3 bases at J; junction bases unmatched: 5. The CDR3 coding sequence is TGCGCCAGCAGCCAGGGGGGACTAGCGGGGATCTACGAGCAGTACTTC. It translates to CASSQGGLAGIYEQYF.

The V call is TRBV6-2 or TRBV6-3, the J call TRBJ2-7; a possible D gene is TRBD1 (6 bases). CDR1 and CDR2 (germline): MNHEY, SVGEGT. The CDR3 runs to 13 residues. Trimming took off 4 bases at V and 6 bases at J, with 13 bases between the two ends. The CDR3 DNA sequence: TGTGCCAGCAGTTCCTTGAGCAGGGGCGAGCAGTACTTC. It translates to CASSSLSRGEQYF.

The chain links TRBV6-5 to TRBJ2-3, with 12 nucleotides matching TRBD2. V trimming: 5 bases; J trimming: 5 bases; junction bases outside the gene matches: 5. The germline CDR1 and CDR2 sequences are MNHEY and SVGAGI. This CDR3 spans 15 amino acids. CDR3 in DNA: TGTGCCAGCAGTCGGACTAGCGGGATGATAGATACGCAGTATTTT. Its protein product is CASSRTSGMIDTQYF.

J is TRBJ1-1 and V is TRBV4-2; D not certain. Germline CDR1 and CDR2: LGHNA and YNFKEQ. The germline V and J ends were trimmed by 4 bases and 0 bases, with 12 bases remaining between them. The CDR3 is 15 amino acids. The CDR3 sequence is CASSPQDGLNTEAFF. DNA of the CDR3: TGTGCCAGCAGCCCCCAGGACGGTCTGAACACTGAAGCTTTCTTT.

The rearrangement uses TRBV12-5 and TRBJ2-7; no firm D call. Germline CDR1 is LGHNT and CDR2 is FRNRAP. CDR3 length: 13 amino acids. With 5 bases removed from V and 2 bases from J, the gap between germline ends came to 10 bases. CDR3 in amino acids: CASGEDGAYEQYF. The CDR3 region has the DNA TGTGCTAGTGGTGAGGATGGGGCCTACGAGCAGTACTTC.

The chain combines TRBV19 with TRBJ2-7; D might be TRBD1 or TRBD2, each matching 5 bases. Per germline, CDR1 LNHDA and CDR2 SQIVND (reference sequence). The CDR3 loop spans 15 amino acids. V was pared by 0 bases and J by 1 base, with 10 bases between. CDR3 sequence (DNA): TGTGCCAGTAGTATAGACCCGGGACCGTCCTACGAGCAGTACTTC. Encoded protein: CASSIDPGPSYEQYF. Full variable domain (remainder filled in from reference TRBV19 and TRBJ2-7): DGGITQSPKYLFRKEGQNVTLSCEQNLNHDAMYWYRQDPGQGLRLIYYSQIVNDFQKGDIAEGYSVSREKKESFPLTVTSAQKNPTAFYLCASSIDPGPSYEQYFGPGTRLTVT.

The count of this clonotype is one. CDR3 sequence (DNA): TGTGCCAGCAGCATAGGGACAGGGGGAGCAGGAGAGACCCAGTACTTC. This gives the protein CASSIGTGGAGETQYF. The chain joins TRBV5-6 to TRBJ2-5; TRBD1 aligns across 11 bases. Germline V gives CDR1 SGHDT, CDR2 YYEEEE. V lost 4 bases to trimming and J lost 4 bases; unmatched junction nucleotides: 9. The CDR3 extends over 16 amino acids. Using reference TRBV5-6 and TRBJ2-5 for the parts outside the CDR3, the full variable domain is DAGVTQSPTHLIKTRGQQVTLRCSPKSGHDTVSWYQQALGQGPQFIFQYYEEEERQRGNFPDRFSGHQFPNYSSELNVNALLLGDSALYLCASSIGTGGAGETQYFGPGTRLLVL.

The chain uses TRBV12-5 and TRBJ2-7, with unresolved D. CDR3 size: 12 residues. V lost 6 bases to trimming and J lost 5 bases, with 11 bases between them. Germline CDR1 and CDR2: LGHNT and FRNRAP. This CDR3 is CASGLAEHEQYF. CDR3 nucleotides: TGTGCTAGTGGCCTTGCCGAGCACGAGCAGTACTTC.

This chain joins TRBV5-4 and TRBJ2-7, with D maybe TRBD1 (6 bases). The germline V and J ends were trimmed by 3 bases and 6 bases, with 16 bases remaining between them. Germline CDR1 is SGHNT and CDR2 is YYREEE (reference sequence). The CDR3 loop spans 14 amino acids. CDR3 sequence (DNA): TGTGCCAGCAGCTACCGGGACAATGATGCCGAGCAGTACTTC. Translated, it gives CASSYRDNDAEQYF.

The chain has TRBV14 and TRBJ2-7; D gene uncertain. The ends were cut back, 2 bases at V and 5 bases at J, with 7 bases in the middle. The CDR3 contains 12 residues. The germline CDR1 and CDR2 sequences are SGHDN and FVKESK. CDR3 coding DNA: TGTGCCAGCAGCCAATACCTCCACGAGCAGTACTTC. Protein: CASSQYLHEQYF.

This rearrangement joins TRBV9 to TRBJ1-3, with D unresolved. The CDR3 extends over 14 amino acids. Trimming stripped 5 bases from V and 0 bases from J, with 9 bases between. Germline loops: CDR1 SGDLS, CDR2 YYNGEE. CDR3 sequence reads: CASRGRDSGNTIYF. DNA for the CDR3: TGTGCCAGCAGGGGTAGGGACTCTGGAAACACCATATATTTT.